This T cell receptor beta chain was recovered during a study of T cells in Graves' hyperthyroidism and ophthalmopathy. Study-wide background: Peripheral blood was taken when the disease was first diagnosed, before any treatment began.

CDR1 is MNHEY and CDR2 is SMNVEV in the germline V gene (reference sequence). The CDR3 is 15 amino acids. Trimming pared 6 bases from V and 0 bases from J, leaving 12 bases between. General study points: Ophthalmopathy and stable hyperthyroidism were told apart by a 13 V-J model.

Fresh peripheral blood, 7.5 to 10 ml of it, supplied the PBMCs. TCR beta CDR3 sequences were amplified from RNA transcripts. Primed by the HTBI set, a first-round RT-PCR was run on the TCR CDR3. TCRdb reprocessed the multiplex PCR reads via MiXCR and lists one record per CDR3 protein. The data contain around 530,000 distinct CDR3 sequences, under 20% of them singletons. This clonotype was seen ten or more times. The antigen remains unidentified. Specimen: blood. This sequence was found in a woman aged 18-35 years with Graves' ophthalmopathy. The J gene is TRBJ2-1, the V gene TRBV27; D remains unclear. The CDR3 loop is CASRAKKSSYNEQFF. Written as DNA, the CDR3 is TGTGCCAGCAGGGCCAAAAAAAGCTCCTACAATGAGCAGTTCTTC.